The TCR beta chain described here comes from a study of blood T cell repertoires in COVID-19. Study details: COVID-19 samples from acute and convalescent phases originated in the United States, Italy and Spain.

V was shortened by 1 base and J by 6 bases, with 13 bases between the two germline ends. Germline CDR1 is SGHTA and CDR2 is FQGNSA. The CDR3 loop spans 15 amino acids. How the authors handled the data: Using reference gene primer amplification, nucleated cell counts were estimated. Using immunoSEQ multiplex PCR, the repertoire was profiled, and TCRdb retains in-frame clones only, with some absent. The DNA was the basis for D and trimming; V, J and clone size are from that table. The profile shows around 150,000 clones, about 83% of them singletons. The clonotype was recovered from a man in his thirties or forties with COVID-19, enrolled during active disease. The V call is TRBV7-2, the J call TRBJ1-5, with a possible D match to TRBD1 (5 bases). The specimen sequenced was peripheral blood. CDR3 coding DNA: TGTGCCAGCAGCTTAGACGGGGGATTGGGTCAGCCCCAGCATTTT. Encoded protein: CASSLDGGLGQPQHF. The full variable domain, its missing parts supplied by reference TRBV7-2 and TRBJ1-5, is GAGVSQSPSNKVTEKGKDVELRCDPISGHTALYWYRQSLGQGLEFLIYFQGNSAPDKSGLPSDRFSAERTGGSVSTLTIQRTQQEDSAVYLCASSLDGGLGQPQHFGDGTRLSIL.